This T cell receptor beta chain was sequenced during a study of shared clonotypes between healthy human individuals. General study points: Unshared clonotypes carried lower generation probabilities than those common to all four donors. Having only a few donors restricted how much genetic and exposure-history diversity was captured.

Regarding this clone: Its antigen is currently unknown.

The genomic DNA of each subset was split evenly across several immunoSEQ plates. Assay: immunoSEQ multiplex PCR; the TCRdb copy retains only in-frame clones and omits some. The sample lists approximately 320,000 clones; over 65% were seen once. The CDR3 spans 13 residues. V lost 4 bases and J lost 4, with 10 bases in between. Per germline, CDR1 SNHLY and CDR2 FYNNEI. Negatively enriched CD4+ T cells were divided by CD45RA into naive and memory. The chain couples TRBV2 to TRBJ1-2; D unclear. The sequencing input was memory CD4+ T cells sorted from blood. This sample's subset: CD45RA-negative fraction. The sequence was obtained from a man aged 25-40 years in good health. Here the CDR3 reads CASSGSVIYGYTF. CDR3 DNA: TGTGCCAGCAGTGGGTCCGTGATCTATGGCTACACCTTC.